This T cell receptor (beta chain) was found in a study of cytomegalovirus exposure and HLA in healthy donors. Broader study findings: CMV serostatus was the sole immune exposure information available. Cytomegalovirus-associated TCR beta chains were listed, numbering roughly 150.

V lost 2 bases, J lost 3 bases, and 10 bases stayed unmatched. The CDR3 spans 18 residues. The germline gives CDR1 SEHNR, CDR2 FQNEAQ (reference sequence). PCR primers comprised 60 Vbeta and 13 Jbeta primers. The table came from immunoSEQ multiplex PCR; TCRdb's copy has only in-frame clones and leaves some out. Of about 130,000 clones in the sample, roughly four fifths were seen once. Concerning this clone itself: The antigen is undetermined.

Sequenced material: PBMCs. The clonotype originates from a woman in her sixties in good health and CMV-seronegative. The chain has TRBV7-9 and TRBJ1-4; 9 positions agree with TRBD1. The CDR3 is CASSLPTGGRGSNEKLFF. The CDR3 DNA is TGTGCCAGCAGCTTACCTACAGGGGGCCGGGGGTCTAATGAAAAACTGTTTTTT.